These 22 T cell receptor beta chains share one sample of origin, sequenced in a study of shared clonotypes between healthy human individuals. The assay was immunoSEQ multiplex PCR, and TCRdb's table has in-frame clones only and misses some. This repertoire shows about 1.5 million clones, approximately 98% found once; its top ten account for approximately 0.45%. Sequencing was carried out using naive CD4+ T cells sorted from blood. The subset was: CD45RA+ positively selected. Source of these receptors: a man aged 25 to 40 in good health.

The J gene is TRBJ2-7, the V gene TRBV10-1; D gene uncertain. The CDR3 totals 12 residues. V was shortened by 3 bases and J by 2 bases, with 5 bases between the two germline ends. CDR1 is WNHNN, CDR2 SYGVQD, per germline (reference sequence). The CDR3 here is CASSEQTYEQYF. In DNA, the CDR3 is TGCGCCAGCAGTGAACAGACCTACGAGCAGTACTTC.

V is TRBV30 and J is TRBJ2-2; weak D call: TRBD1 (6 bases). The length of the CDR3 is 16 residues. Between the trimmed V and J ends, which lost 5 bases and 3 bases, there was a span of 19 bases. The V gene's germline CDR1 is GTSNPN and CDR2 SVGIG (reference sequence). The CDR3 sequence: CAWETQGIAYTGELFF. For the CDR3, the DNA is TGTGCCTGGGAGACCCAGGGGATCGCGTACACCGGGGAGCTGTTTTTT.

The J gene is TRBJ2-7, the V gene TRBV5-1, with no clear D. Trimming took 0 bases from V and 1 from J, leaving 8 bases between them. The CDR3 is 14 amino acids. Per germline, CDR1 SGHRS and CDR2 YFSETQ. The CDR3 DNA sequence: TGCGCCAGCAGCTTGGTTCCGGAATCCTACGAGCAGTACTTC. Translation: CASSLVPESYEQYF.

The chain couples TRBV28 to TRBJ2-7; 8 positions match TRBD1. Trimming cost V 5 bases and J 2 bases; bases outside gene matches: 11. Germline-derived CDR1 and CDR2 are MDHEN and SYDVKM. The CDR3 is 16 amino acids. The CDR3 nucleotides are TGTGCCAGCAGTCTCCCGGACAGGGTGGGGCCCTACGAGCAGTACTTC. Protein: CASSLPDRVGPYEQYF.

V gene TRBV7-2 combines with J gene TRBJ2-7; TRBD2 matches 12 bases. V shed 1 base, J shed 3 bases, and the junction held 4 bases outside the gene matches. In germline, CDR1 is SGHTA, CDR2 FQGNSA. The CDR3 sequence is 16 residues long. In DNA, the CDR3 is TGTGCCAGCAGCTTAGAGGCTAGCGGGAGGGGCTACGAGCAGTACTTC. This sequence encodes CASSLEASGRGYEQYF.

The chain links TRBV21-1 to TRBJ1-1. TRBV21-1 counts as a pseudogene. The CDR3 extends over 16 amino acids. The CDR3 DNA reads TGTGCCAGCAGCAATGTAGGTGGCAGCGTTGTCACTGAAGCTTTCTTT. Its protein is CASSNVGGSVVTEAFF.

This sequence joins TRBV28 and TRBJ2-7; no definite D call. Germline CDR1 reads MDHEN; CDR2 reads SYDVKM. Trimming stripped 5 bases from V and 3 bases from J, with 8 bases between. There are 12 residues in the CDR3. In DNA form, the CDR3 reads TGTGCCAGCAGTACAGCCCGCTACGAGCAGTACTTC. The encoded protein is CASSTARYEQYF.

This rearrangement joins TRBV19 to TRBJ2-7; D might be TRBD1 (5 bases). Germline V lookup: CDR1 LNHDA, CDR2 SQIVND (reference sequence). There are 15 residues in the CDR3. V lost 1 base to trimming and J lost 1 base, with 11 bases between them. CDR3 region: CASSIAQGISYEQYF. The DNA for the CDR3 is TGTGCCAGTAGTATAGCTCAGGGTATTTCCTACGAGCAGTACTTC.

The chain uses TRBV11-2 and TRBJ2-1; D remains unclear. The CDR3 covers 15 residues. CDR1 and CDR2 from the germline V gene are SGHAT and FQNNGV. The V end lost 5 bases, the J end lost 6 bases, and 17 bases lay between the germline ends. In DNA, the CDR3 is TGTGCCAGCAGCGCCCGACCGCCCCTCGGCAATGAGCAGTTCTTC. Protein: CASSARPPLGNEQFF.

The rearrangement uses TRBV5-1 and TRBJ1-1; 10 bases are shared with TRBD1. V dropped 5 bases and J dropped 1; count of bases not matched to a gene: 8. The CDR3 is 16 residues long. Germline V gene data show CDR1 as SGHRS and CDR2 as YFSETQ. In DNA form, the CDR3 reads TGCGCCAGCAGACTAGGGACAGGGGTCCGGAACACTGAAGCTTTCTTT. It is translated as CASRLGTGVRNTEAFF. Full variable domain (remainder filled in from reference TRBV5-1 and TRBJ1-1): KAGVTQTPRYLIKTRGQQVTLSCSPISGHRSVSWYQQTPGQGLQFLFEYFSETQRNKGNFPGRFSGRQFSNSRSEMNVSTLELGDSALYLCASRLGTGVRNTEAFFGQGTRLTVV.

This CDR3 reads CASSLGSGTQETQYF. As DNA, the CDR3 is TGTGCCAGCAGCTTAGGGAGCGGGACCCAAGAGACCCAGTACTTC. V usage is TRBV11-3 and J usage is TRBJ2-5; 7 nucleotides agree with TRBD2. Germline CDR1 SGHNT, CDR2 YENEEA. The V segment lost 1 base and the J segment 1 base; nucleotides outside the gene matches: 3. The CDR3 covers 15 residues. Complete variable domain (other parts from reference TRBV11-3 and TRBJ2-5): EAGVVQSPRYKIIEKKQPVAFWCNPISGHNTLYWYLQNLGQGPELLIRYENEEAVDDSQLPKDRFSAERLKGVDSTLKIQPAELGDSAVYLCASSLGSGTQETQYFGPGTRLLVL.

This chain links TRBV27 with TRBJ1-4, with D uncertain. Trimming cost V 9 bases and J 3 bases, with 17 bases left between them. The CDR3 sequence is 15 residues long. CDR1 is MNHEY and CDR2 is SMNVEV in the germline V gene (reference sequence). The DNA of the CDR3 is TGTGCCAGTACTCAAAAGTGGCTATCTAATGAAAAACTGTTTTTT. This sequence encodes CASTQKWLSNEKLFF.

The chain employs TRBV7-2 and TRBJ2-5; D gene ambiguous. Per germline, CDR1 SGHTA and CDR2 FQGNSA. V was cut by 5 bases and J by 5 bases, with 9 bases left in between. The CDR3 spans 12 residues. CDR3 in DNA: TGTGCCAGCAGCCCTCTATTTGAGACCCAGTACTTC. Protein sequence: CASSPLFETQYF.

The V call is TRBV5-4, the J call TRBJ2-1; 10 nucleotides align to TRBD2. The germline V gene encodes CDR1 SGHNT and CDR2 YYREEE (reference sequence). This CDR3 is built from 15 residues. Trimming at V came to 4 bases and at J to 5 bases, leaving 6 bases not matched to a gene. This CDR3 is CASSRSGRGDNEQFF. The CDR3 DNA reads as TGTGCCAGCAGCCGCAGCGGGAGGGGCGACAATGAGCAGTTCTTC.

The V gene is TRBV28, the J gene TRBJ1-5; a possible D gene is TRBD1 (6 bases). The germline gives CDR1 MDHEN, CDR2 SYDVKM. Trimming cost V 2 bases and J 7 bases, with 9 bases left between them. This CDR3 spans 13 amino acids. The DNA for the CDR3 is TGTGCCAGCAGTTTACCAGGGGACCAGCCCCAGCATTTT. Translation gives CASSLPGDQPQHF.

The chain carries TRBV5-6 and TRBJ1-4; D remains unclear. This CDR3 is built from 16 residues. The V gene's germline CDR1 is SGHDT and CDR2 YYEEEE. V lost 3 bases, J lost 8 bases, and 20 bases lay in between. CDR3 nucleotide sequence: TGTGCCAGCAGCTCAAATCCCGACACCCTCGGGGAAAAACTGTTTTTT. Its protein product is CASSSNPDTLGEKLFF.

The CDR3 coding sequence is TGTGCCACCAGCATCTCTGGGGCCAACGTCCTGACTTTC. Translating it yields CATSISGANVLTF. The chain employs TRBV15 and TRBJ2-6; the D is unclear. The germline V gene has CDR1 LNHNV and CDR2 YYDKDF (reference sequence). The CDR3 is made up of 13 amino acids. V dropped 4 bases and J dropped 0 bases, with 1 base sitting between them.

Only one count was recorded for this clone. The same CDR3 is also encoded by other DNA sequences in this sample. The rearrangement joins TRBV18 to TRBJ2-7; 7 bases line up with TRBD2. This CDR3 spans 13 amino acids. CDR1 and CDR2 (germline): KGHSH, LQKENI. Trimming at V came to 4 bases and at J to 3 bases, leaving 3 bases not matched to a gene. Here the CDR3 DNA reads TGTGCCAGCTCACTTGCGGGGGTCTACGAGCAGTACTTC. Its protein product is CASSLAGVYEQYF.

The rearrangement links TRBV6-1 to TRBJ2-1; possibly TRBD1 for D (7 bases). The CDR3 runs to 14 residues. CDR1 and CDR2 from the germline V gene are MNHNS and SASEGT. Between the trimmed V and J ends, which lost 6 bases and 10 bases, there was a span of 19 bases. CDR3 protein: CASRPGVATGEQFF. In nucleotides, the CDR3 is TGTGCCAGCAGGCCGGGAGTCGCGACAGGGGAGCAGTTCTTC.

The CDR3 DNA is TGTGCCAGCAGTTTATCGGGGACTATCAATGAGCAGTTCTTC. Residues: CASSLSGTINEQFF. The rearrangement uses TRBV28 and TRBJ2-1; 7 bases are shared with TRBD2. Per germline, CDR1 MDHEN and CDR2 SYDVKM. Losses at the gene ends were 1 base for V and 6 bases for J; bases not matched to a gene: 3. The CDR3 length is 14 residues.

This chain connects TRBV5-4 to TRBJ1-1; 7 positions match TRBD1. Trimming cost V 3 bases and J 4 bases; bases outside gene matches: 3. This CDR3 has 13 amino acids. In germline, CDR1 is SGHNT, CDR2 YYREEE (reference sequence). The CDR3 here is CASSSDRSTEAFF. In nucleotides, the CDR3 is TGTGCCAGCAGCTCGGACAGGTCCACTGAAGCTTTCTTT.

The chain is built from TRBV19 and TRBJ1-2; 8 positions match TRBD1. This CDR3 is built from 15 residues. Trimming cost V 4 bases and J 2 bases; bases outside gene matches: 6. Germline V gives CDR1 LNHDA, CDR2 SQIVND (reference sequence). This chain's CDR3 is CASSTWTGLNYGYTF. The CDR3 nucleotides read TGTGCCAGTAGTACCTGGACAGGGCTAAACTATGGCTACACCTTC.